The 30 T cell receptor beta chains below come from one sample, sequenced in a study of blood T cells in healthy people across ages. A second 7 to 11 cycle PCR used barcoded and J-beta primers. MiXCR, run by TCRdb on the 5' RACE reads, gives a single entry per CDR3 protein. The sample contains about 1.8 million distinct CDR3 sequences, 40% to 55% of which appear only once. The sequenced material came from blood. The receptors derive from a woman in her thirties or forties in good health.

This clonotype has a count of ten or more. Its ends do not fully match the called genes, so a read error is possible. The chain recombines TRBV7-2 with TRBJ2-3; no firm D call. This CDR3 comprises 14 residues. Germline assignment: CDR1 SGHTA and CDR2 FQGNSA. CDR3 sequence: CASSLGPNTDTQYF. The DNA for the CDR3 is TGTGCCAGCAGTTTAGGTCCAAACACAGATACGCAGTATTTT. Together with reference TRBV7-2 and TRBJ2-3, the CDR3 gives the full variable domain: GAGVSQSPSNKVTEKGKDVELRCDPISGHTALYWYRQSLGQGLEFLIYFQGNSAPDKSGLPSDRFSAERTGGSVSTLTIQRTQQEDSAVYLCASSLGPNTDTQYFGPGTRLTVL.

This chain joins TRBV12-3 or TRBV12-4 and TRBJ2-5; unclear D gene. V shed 6 bases and J shed 5 bases, with 10 bases lying between them. The CDR3 contains 12 residues. The chain's CDR3 is CASSSLYETQYF. The CDR3 coding sequence is TGTGCCAGCAGCAGTCTCTACGAGACCCAGTACTTC.

The sample holds many counts of this clonotype. The DNA for the CDR3 is TGTGCCAGCAGCGCCTCTGGGGCCAACGTCCTGACTTTC. This translates into CASSASGANVLTF. The chain has TRBV6-6 and TRBJ2-6, with D unclear. The CDR3 runs 13 residues. V was shortened by 6 bases and J by 0 bases, with 3 bases between the two germline ends. Germline V gene sequence: CDR1 MNHNY, CDR2 SVGAGI (reference sequence).

This clonotype showed up just a few times. The chain uses TRBV4-3 and TRBJ1-2; 8 bases are a match to TRBD1. V was pared by 4 bases and J by 4 bases, with 8 bases of the junction left unmatched. This CDR3 is 15 amino acids long. Germline CDR1 LGHNA, CDR2 YSLEER. CDR3: CASSRMTGEGYGYTF. The CDR3 bases are TGCGCCAGCAGCCGGATGACAGGGGAGGGCTATGGCTACACCTTC.

The V call is TRBV6-5, the J call TRBJ2-1; unclear D gene. V was shortened by 1 base and J by 0 bases, with 10 bases between the two germline ends. From germline, CDR1 is MNHEY and CDR2 SVGAGI. This CDR3 comprises 16 residues. CDR3 bases: TGTGCCAGCAGTTACTTCGCCAAGAGCTCCTACAATGAGCAGTTCTTC. Translation gives CASSYFAKSSYNEQFF.

The rearrangement links TRBV3-1 to TRBJ2-7; D is uncertain. The last part of the DNA fits TRBJ2-4 better; the J call may be wrong. This CDR3 is built from 12 residues. Per germline, CDR1 LGHDT and CDR2 YNNKEL (reference sequence). For the CDR3, the DNA is TGTGCCAGCAGCCGGGACAAAAACATTCAGTACTTC. This codes for CASSRDKNIQYF.

The genes are TRBV3-1 and TRBJ2-7, with D possibly TRBD2 on 6 matching bases. The V and J ends lost 2 bases and 5 bases respectively, with 7 bases between them. This CDR3 region has 12 residues. Germline loops: CDR1 LGHDT, CDR2 YNNKEL (reference sequence). CDR3 sequence reads: CASSQWTNEQYF. The DNA for the CDR3 is TGTGCCAGCAGCCAATGGACTAACGAGCAGTACTTC.

CDR3 nucleotides: TGTGCCAGCTCATCTGCAGGTGTGCGGGCGAACTATGGCTACACCTTC. This translates into CASSSAGVRANYGYTF. This chain joins TRBV18 and TRBJ1-2; D not certain. Germline CDR1 and CDR2: KGHSH and LQKENI. V lost 5 bases, J lost 2 bases, and 18 bases lay in between. CDR3 length equals 16 residues.

This clonotype was detected ten times or more. This chain connects TRBV29-1 to TRBJ2-1; D not certain. The CDR3 consists of 13 residues. Between the trimmed V and J ends, which lost 4 bases and 1 base, there was a span of 8 bases. CDR1 and CDR2 from the germline V gene are SQVTM and ANQGSEA. Here the CDR3 reads CSVVVRSYNEQFF. In DNA form, the CDR3 reads TGCAGCGTTGTCGTTAGGTCCTACAATGAGCAGTTCTTC.

The chain recombines TRBV28 with TRBJ2-7; 10 positions match TRBD1. The CDR3 extends over 15 amino acids. From germline, CDR1 is MDHEN and CDR2 SYDVKM. V was pared by 4 bases and J by 5 bases, with 8 bases of the junction left unmatched. In DNA form, the CDR3 reads TGTGCCAGCAGTTCCGCCGGGACAGGGGTCCACGAGCAGTACTTC. It codes for CASSSAGTGVHEQYF.

The chain links TRBV9 to TRBJ1-5, with D unresolved. The V end was cut by 0 bases, the J end by 5 bases, with 9 bases between. CDR1 is SGDLS and CDR2 is YYNGEE in the germline V gene. This CDR3 has 14 amino acids. CDR3 amino acids: CASSVGAAHQPQHF. The CDR3 nucleotides read TGTGCCAGCAGCGTAGGGGCAGCACATCAGCCCCAGCATTTT.

The V and J genes are TRBV20-1 and TRBJ2-1; 15 nucleotides agree with TRBD2. Per the germline V gene, CDR1 is DFQATT and CDR2 is SNEGSKA (reference sequence). The J segment lost 1 base and the V segment lost 6 bases, leaving 13 bases of the junction unmatched. This CDR3 has 19 amino acids. The CDR3 is CSALTGTSGGPYSYNEQFF. CDR3 DNA sequence: TGCAGTGCACTCACCGGGACTAGCGGGGGGCCCTATTCCTACAATGAGCAGTTCTTC.

The chain is built from TRBV20-1 and TRBJ1-6; 9 positions agree with TRBD1. V gave up 5 bases and J gave up 9 bases; unmatched junction bases: 2. The CDR3 sequence is 12 residues long. Germline V gene lookup returns CDR1 DFQATT and CDR2 SNEGSKA (reference sequence). The CDR3 spells CSADRGSSPLHF. CDR3 DNA: TGCAGTGCTGACAGGGGGAGTTCACCCCTCCACTTT.

In this sample, this clonotype turned up a few times. This chain uses TRBV18 with TRBJ2-4; D is undetermined. The J call may be mistaken, given a closer DNA end match to TRBJ2-5. CDR1 and CDR2 (germline): KGHSH, LQKENI. The CDR3 sequence is 15 residues long. Here the CDR3 reads CASSPPASRGETQYF. In DNA form, the CDR3 reads TGTGCCAGCTCACCACCCGCATCGAGAGGAGAGACCCAGTACTTC.

This clonotype was seen more than once but under ten times. The V gene is TRBV20-1, the J gene TRBJ1-2; D remains ambiguous. The V end was cut by 7 bases, the J end by 3 bases, with 9 bases between. Looked up from germline, CDR1 is DFQATT and CDR2 is SNEGSKA (reference sequence). This CDR3 is 11 amino acids long. The CDR3 spells CSVVGYYGYTF. The CDR3 DNA reads as TGCAGTGTTGTGGGGTACTATGGCTACACCTTC.

J is TRBJ2-7 and V is TRBV25-1; possibly TRBD2 for D (6 bases). The CDR3 is 14 residues long. Germline V gene sequence: CDR1 MGHDK, CDR2 SYGVNS. V was trimmed by 7 bases and J by 2 bases, leaving 15 bases between them. CDR3 amino acids: CASKRWGETYEQYF. CDR3 DNA sequence: TGTGCCAGCAAACGCTGGGGGGAGACCTACGAGCAGTACTTC.

This clonotype was observed many times. V and J are TRBV12-3 or TRBV12-4 and TRBJ2-5; D possibly corresponds to TRBD1 (6 bases). Trimming took off 7 bases at V and 1 base at J, with 10 bases between the two ends. CDR3 length: 13 residues. The CDR3 protein is CASTRDTQETQYF. As DNA, the CDR3 is TGTGCCAGCACCCGGGACACCCAAGAGACCCAGTACTTC.

The chain is built from TRBV13 and TRBJ2-3; D perhaps matches TRBD2 (6 bases). The germline CDR1 and CDR2 sequences are PRHDT and FYEKMQ (reference sequence). Trimming left V 3 bases short and J 0 bases short, with 16 bases between. The length of the CDR3 is 17 residues. This chain's CDR3 is CASSFRQGRSSTDTQYF. The CDR3 coding sequence is TGTGCCAGCAGCTTCCGACAAGGGAGGTCTAGCACAGATACGCAGTATTTT.

In its sample, this clonotype was seen a few times. The V and J genes are TRBV4-1 and TRBJ2-5; a possible D gene is TRBD2 (5 bases). Germline loops: CDR1 MGHRA, CDR2 YSYEKL. The CDR3 length is 15 residues. The germline V and J ends were trimmed by 3 bases and 2 bases, with 13 bases remaining between them. As DNA, the CDR3 is TGCGCCAGCAGCCAGGAAAGGACTTTACAAGAGACCCAGTACTTC. It specifies CASSQERTLQETQYF.

The V gene is TRBV6-5, the J gene TRBJ2-5; 14 nucleotides line up with TRBD2. V lost 5 bases to trimming and J lost 5 bases; unmatched junction nucleotides: 7. The CDR3 has 16 amino acids. The germline V gene has CDR1 MNHEY and CDR2 SVGAGI. CDR3 amino acids: CASSPRLAGGPETQYF. For the CDR3, the DNA is TGTGCCAGCAGTCCACGACTAGCGGGGGGGCCCGAGACCCAGTACTTC.

The table lists this clonotype with a few counts. The J gene is TRBJ1-5, the V gene TRBV27, with D maybe TRBD1 (6 bases). The CDR3 is 16 amino acids. V shed 7 bases and J shed 2 bases, with 18 bases lying between them. Germline loops: CDR1 MNHEY, CDR2 SMNVEV (reference sequence). The CDR3 region has the DNA TGTGCCAGCACCCCGGCAGGGGCCCGGCGCAATCAGCCCCAGCATTTT. Amino acids: CASTPAGARRNQPQHF.

The chain carries TRBV6-4 and TRBJ2-1, with 8 bases aligning to TRBD1. This CDR3 spans 15 amino acids. Germline CDR1 is MRHNA and CDR2 is SNTAGT. The trim removed 3 bases at V and 2 bases at J, leaving 3 bases unmatched. The CDR3 loop is CASSDGQGPYNEQFF. As DNA, the CDR3 is TGTGCCAGCAGTGATGGACAGGGACCCTACAATGAGCAGTTCTTC.

V is TRBV27 and J is TRBJ1-2; no firm D call. CDR1 and CDR2 from the germline V gene are MNHEY and SMNVEV (reference sequence). The CDR3 covers 15 residues. V shed 3 bases and J shed 8 bases, with 19 bases lying between them. This CDR3 is CASSLRGGREGGYTF. The CDR3 bases are TGTGCCAGCAGTTTGAGAGGTGGACGGGAGGGCGGCTACACCTTC.

The genes are TRBV4-3 and TRBJ2-1; 8 nucleotides line up with TRBD2. Near its end, the DNA agrees better with TRBJ2-7, so the J call may be wrong. Germline-derived CDR1 and CDR2 are LGHNA and YSLEER. This CDR3 is 16 amino acids long. The CDR3 region is CASSQEPPGGYNEQYF. CDR3 in DNA: TGCGCCAGCAGCCAAGAGCCGCCGGGGGGGTACAATGAGCAGTACTTC.

This clonotype was seen more than once but under ten times. This sequence joins TRBV12-3 or TRBV12-4 and TRBJ2-5, with D possibly TRBD2 on 6 matching bases. CDR3 size: 12 residues. V shed 7 bases and J shed 2 bases, with 8 bases lying between them. The CDR3 protein is CASTGEQETQYF. Here the CDR3 DNA reads TGTGCCAGCACGGGGGAACAAGAGACCCAGTACTTC.

This clonotype was counted a few times. V gene TRBV4-3 combines with J gene TRBJ1-6; 8 bases are a match to TRBD1. CDR1 and CDR2 (germline): LGHNA, YSLEER. CDR3 size: 16 residues. The ends lost 4 bases at V and 13 bases at J; junction bases unmatched: 15. The CDR3 coding sequence is TGCGCCAGCAGCCCCCGAGCGGGACAGGTCGGTACTCCCCTCCACTTT. Encoded protein: CASSPRAGQVGTPLHF.

The chain couples TRBV5-1 to TRBJ2-3, with D possibly matching TRBD2 (6 bases). Trimming left V 0 bases short and J 8 bases short, with 16 bases between. The CDR3 is 15 residues long. Germline V lookup: CDR1 SGHRS, CDR2 YFSETQ. The CDR3 nucleotides read TGCGCCAGCAGCTTGGGGGCTAGCGAAGGCATTACGCAGTATTTT. Its translation: CASSLGASEGITQYF.

This clonotype has just a few counts. The chain uses TRBV20-1 and TRBJ2-5; 8 nucleotides match TRBD2. Looked up from germline, CDR1 is DFQATT and CDR2 is SNEGSKA (reference sequence). After removal of 0 bases from V and 1 base from J, the junction contained 7 bases not matched to a gene. The CDR3 length is 16 residues. The chain's CDR3 is CSAREGAGAFQETQYF. The DNA for the CDR3 is TGCAGTGCTAGAGAGGGAGCGGGGGCTTTCCAAGAGACCCAGTACTTC.

The chain joins TRBV20-1 to TRBJ2-3; D is undetermined. The CDR3 has 15 amino acids. Germline lookup yields CDR1 DFQATT and CDR2 SNEGSKA (reference sequence). Trimming stripped 5 bases from V and 0 bases from J, with 15 bases between. The chain's CDR3 is CSAGVLTPSTDTQYF. Here the CDR3 DNA reads TGCAGTGCTGGGGTTCTCACGCCTAGCACAGATACGCAGTATTTT.

This clonotype was observed a few times. This rearrangement joins TRBV6-2 or TRBV6-3 to TRBJ2-1; 8 bases are shared with TRBD1. The CDR3 has 15 residues. V shed 5 bases and J 10 bases; nucleotides not matched to a gene: 13. Germline V CDR1 and CDR2: MNHEY, SVGEGT. As DNA, the CDR3 is TGTGCCAGCAGTCAGACGAGACCAGGGGGCGGAGAGCAGTTCTTC. It is translated as CASSQTRPGGGEQFF.